A single sample is the source of the 18 T cell receptor beta chains below, sequenced in a study of T cell changes during pregnancy in multiple sclerosis (dated by TCRdb to between 2018 and 2021). The method behind the library was the immunoSEQ multiplex PCR assay. The source is immuneACCESS, and TCRdb retained only in-frame sequences with V and J called. Part of the clones is not carried over; for the studies checked, unresolved V genes explain less than half of this, and the remainder is unexplained. The sample includes 50,000 or so clones, with roughly 92% observed a single time. Clones ranked in the top ten supply 0.37% of the sample. Sequenced material: CD4+ T cells from peripheral blood mononuclear cells, taken before pregnancy. These receptors originate from a female donor with multiple sclerosis, enrolled in a pregnancy study.

Within the sample, this clone is medium-sized. The chain employs TRBV5-1 and TRBJ1-1, with 7 nucleotides matching TRBD1. The CDR3 extends over 14 amino acids. With 0 bases clipped from V and 6 bases from J, the junction kept 5 bases outside the gene matches. Germline assignment: CDR1 SGHRS and CDR2 YFSETQ. The CDR3, as DNA: TGCGCCAGCAGCTTGGAGGGGGCGCGGGCTGAAGCTTTCTTT. Translating gives CASSLEGARAEAFF.

The chain employs TRBV6-6 and TRBJ2-2; 9 nucleotides agree with TRBD1. After removal of 7 bases from V and 3 bases from J, the junction contained 6 bases not matched to a gene. This CDR3 comprises 15 residues. Germline loops: CDR1 MNHNY, CDR2 SVGAGI (reference sequence). CDR3 in DNA: TGTGCCAGCATCCCGGGACAGGGACACACCGGGGAGCTGTTTTTT. As protein: CASIPGQGHTGELFF.

The gene calls are TRBV7-9 and TRBJ2-7, with 7 nucleotides matching TRBD1. The CDR3 is 15 amino acids. Trimming cost V 1 base and J 5 bases; bases outside gene matches: 8. The germline CDR1 and CDR2 sequences are SEHNR and FQNEAQ (reference sequence). CDR3 bases: TGTGCCAGCAGCTTAGAGGCAGGGGGATTCGACGAGCAGTACTTC. Protein: CASSLEAGGFDEQYF.

With respect to this clone: The sample has other DNA sequences that encode this CDR3 too. V and J are TRBV2 and TRBJ2-1; 7 bases are a match to TRBD2. In germline, CDR1 is SNHLY, CDR2 FYNNEI. The V segment lost 4 bases and the J segment 7 bases; nucleotides outside the gene matches: 16. CDR3 length equals 17 residues. The CDR3 nucleotides read TGTGCCAGCAGTGCTGTGACGGGGGGATTAGGGGTAAATGAGCAGTTCTTC. Its translation: CASSAVTGGLGVNEQFF.

A few counts support this clone. V gene TRBV9 combines with J gene TRBJ2-2, with unresolved D. The germline V gene encodes CDR1 SGDLS and CDR2 YYNGEE. This CDR3 comprises 14 residues. Trimming removed 2 bases from V and 4 bases from J, with 9 bases in between. This CDR3 is CASSVLALTGELFF. DNA of the CDR3: TGTGCCAGCAGCGTGTTAGCTCTCACCGGGGAGCTGTTTTTT.

The chain couples TRBV4-2 to TRBJ2-7; 9 bases map to TRBD1. The germline V gene encodes CDR1 LGHNA and CDR2 YNFKEQ. The CDR3 has 15 amino acids. With 3 bases clipped from V and 5 bases from J, the junction kept 8 bases outside the gene matches. In DNA form, the CDR3 reads TGTGCCAGCAGCCAGGCGGGACAGGGTCGCGACGAGCAGTACTTC. This codes for CASSQAGQGRDEQYF.

The chain employs TRBV6-6 and TRBJ1-1; 8 nucleotides match TRBD1. Trimming took 3 bases from V and 4 from J; bases not matched to a gene: 7. In germline, CDR1 is MNHNY, CDR2 SVGAGI (reference sequence). This CDR3 spans 15 amino acids. DNA for the CDR3: TGTGCCAGCAGTTATGGGGGACAGGCGGCCACTGAAGCTTTCTTT. This gives the protein CASSYGGQAATEAFF.

The genes are TRBV28 and TRBJ2-4, with D unclear. In germline, CDR1 is MDHEN, CDR2 SYDVKM. The V end was cut by 5 bases, the J end by 1 base, with 3 bases between. The CDR3 has 12 residues. CDR3 protein: CASSRAKNIQYF. CDR3 nucleotide sequence: TGTGCCAGCAGTCGGGCCAAAAACATTCAGTACTTC.

The rearrangement links TRBV11-3 to TRBJ2-3; 9 positions agree with TRBD1. The CDR3 runs 15 residues. Per germline, CDR1 SGHNT and CDR2 YENEEA. V gave up 5 bases and J gave up 0 bases; unmatched junction bases: 3. CDR3 coding DNA: TGTGCCAGCAGCCTCGGACAGGGGAGCACAGATACGCAGTATTTT. It translates to CASSLGQGSTDTQYF.

V gene TRBV19 combines with J gene TRBJ2-7; 10 nucleotides line up with TRBD2. Germline-derived CDR1 and CDR2 are LNHDA and SQIVND (reference sequence). This CDR3 contains 15 residues. V gave up 6 bases and J gave up 2 bases; unmatched junction bases: 7. The CDR3: CASRDSGRTPYEQYF. The CDR3 DNA reads TGTGCCAGTAGAGATAGCGGGAGGACGCCCTACGAGCAGTACTTC.

The chain uses TRBV7-6 and TRBJ2-3, with D perhaps TRBD2 (5 bases). The CDR3 loop spans 14 amino acids. The V end lost 3 bases, the J end lost 4 bases, and 11 bases lay between the germline ends. Germline lookup yields CDR1 SGHVS and CDR2 FNYEAQ. The CDR3 reads CASSLKRAADTQYF. DNA for the CDR3: TGTGCCAGCAGCTTGAAGAGGGCCGCAGATACGCAGTATTTT.

J is TRBJ2-6 and V is TRBV7-9, with D possibly TRBD1 on 5 matching bases. Trimming pared 1 base from V and 4 bases from J, leaving 14 bases between. Germline V gene sequence: CDR1 SEHNR, CDR2 FQNEAQ (reference sequence). The CDR3 has 17 residues. In DNA, the CDR3 is TGTGCCAGCAGCTTAGAGTCGCAGGGATGGGGGGCCAACGTCCTGACTTTC. Amino acid sequence: CASSLESQGWGANVLTF.

The rearrangement links TRBV5-1 to TRBJ2-5, with 10 nucleotides matching TRBD1. The CDR3 has 17 amino acids. Germline V gene data show CDR1 as SGHRS and CDR2 as YFSETQ. V trimming: 0 bases; J trimming: 4 bases; junction bases outside the gene matches: 9. CDR3 sequence reads: CASSLAGTGVGGETQYF. In DNA form, the CDR3 reads TGCGCCAGCAGCTTGGCCGGGACAGGGGTGGGAGGAGAGACCCAGTACTTC.

The rearrangement joins TRBV2 to TRBJ2-7; the D gene is possibly TRBD1 (6 bases). The CDR3 has 12 residues. The germline gives CDR1 SNHLY, CDR2 FYNNEI. The V end was cut by 9 bases, the J end by 10 bases, with 19 bases between. The CDR3 DNA sequence: TGTGCCAGGGGCACCGGGACATCGGAACAGTACTTC. Protein sequence: CARGTGTSEQYF.

V gene TRBV14 combines with J gene TRBJ1-2; D is unresolved. V gave up 2 bases and J gave up 5 bases, with 18 bases separating them. Looked up from germline, CDR1 is SGHDN and CDR2 is FVKESK. CDR3 size: 16 residues. The DNA for the CDR3 is TGTGCCAGCAGCCAATTCCGTCGGGGAGTGTATTATGGCTACACCTTC. Encoded protein: CASSQFRRGVYYGYTF.

This clone was seen a single time. This sequence joins TRBV4-1 and TRBJ1-3; D is perhaps TRBD1 (6 bases). Trimming took off 1 base at V and 1 base at J, with 8 bases between the two ends. Germline values: CDR1 MGHRA, CDR2 YSYEKL. The CDR3 runs 15 residues. The CDR3 is CASSQVTGSGNTIYF. DNA of the CDR3: TGCGCCAGCAGCCAAGTCACAGGGTCTGGAAACACCATATATTTT.

This chain links TRBV18 with TRBJ2-7; the match to TRBD1 covers 12 bases. CDR3 length equals 17 residues. The germline gives CDR1 KGHSH, CDR2 LQKENI. The J segment lost 7 bases and the V segment lost 0 bases, leaving 10 bases of the junction unmatched. Here the CDR3 DNA reads TGTGCCAGCTCACCACCGATAACGGGACAGGGGGCTCGGGAGCAGTACTTC. Its protein product is CASSPPITGQGAREQYF.

This clone was seen only a few times. The chain joins TRBV2 to TRBJ1-1; no clear D gene. CDR1 is SNHLY, CDR2 FYNNEI, per germline. The V end lost 6 bases, the J end lost 5 bases, and 4 bases lay between the germline ends. This CDR3 has 10 amino acids. The CDR3, as DNA: TGTGCCAGCAGCCCTACTGAAGCTTTCTTT. This encodes CASSPTEAFF.